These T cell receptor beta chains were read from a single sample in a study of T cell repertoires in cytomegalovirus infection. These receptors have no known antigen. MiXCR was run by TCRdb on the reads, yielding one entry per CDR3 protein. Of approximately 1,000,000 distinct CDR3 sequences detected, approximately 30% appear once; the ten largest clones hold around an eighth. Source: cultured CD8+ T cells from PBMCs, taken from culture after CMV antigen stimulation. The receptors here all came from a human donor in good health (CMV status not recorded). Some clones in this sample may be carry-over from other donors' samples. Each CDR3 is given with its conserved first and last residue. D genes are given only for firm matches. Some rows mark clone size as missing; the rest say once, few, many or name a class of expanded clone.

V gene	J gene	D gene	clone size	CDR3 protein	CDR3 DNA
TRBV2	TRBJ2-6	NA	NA	CASLVTSSVISGANVLTF	TGTGCCAGCCTGGTTACGTCTAGCGTTATTTCTGGGGCCAACGTCCTGACTTTC
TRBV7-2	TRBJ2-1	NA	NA	CASILVFHEQFF	TGTGCCAGCATCTTAGTGTTTCATGAGCAGTTCTTC
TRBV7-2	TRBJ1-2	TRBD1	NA	CASSYWTGGIHGYTF	TGTGCCAGCAGCTACTGGACAGGGGGGATTCATGGCTACACCTTC
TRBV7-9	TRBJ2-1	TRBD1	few	CASALRGQGADEQFF	TGTGCCAGCGCCCTGAGAGGACAGGGGGCTGATGAGCAGTTCTTC
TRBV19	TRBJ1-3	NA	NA	CASSIDSVFSGNTIYF	TGTGCCAGTAGTATAGACAGCGTCTTCTCTGGAAACACCATATATTTT
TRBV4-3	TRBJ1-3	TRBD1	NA	CASSQADRAGNTIYF	TGCGCCAGCAGCCAAGCGGACAGGGCTGGAAACACCATATATTTT
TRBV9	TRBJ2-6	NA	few	CASSVPVTGSSGANVLTF	TGTGCCAGCAGCGTTCCCGTCACAGGGAGCTCTGGGGCCAACGTCCTGACTTTC
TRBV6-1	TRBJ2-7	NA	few	CASSYRITYEQYF	TGTGCCAGCAGTTACAGGATAACCTACGAGCAGTACTTC
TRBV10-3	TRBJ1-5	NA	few	CAISESGQLRGRNQPQHF	TGTGCCATCAGTGAGTCGGGGCAGCTTCGTGGTCGCAATCAGCCCCAGCATTTT
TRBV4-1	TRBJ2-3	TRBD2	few	CASSQPPSGGGRDTQYF	TGCGCCAGCAGCCAACCCCCTAGCGGGGGGGGCCGAGATACGCAGTATTTT